Detailed here is one T cell receptor (beta chain). Its antigen is unknown. PCR primers comprised 60 Vbeta and 13 Jbeta primers. In the source study's methods: Later, tens of millions of unique TCR beta chains were counted in an analysis, and about 10 million of them were shared. Clones were read by immunoSEQ multiplex PCR, and TCRdb kept only the in-frame ones, dropping some. The DNA gave D and trimming, while V, J and clone size come from that table. Among about 140,000 clones listed, more than 7.5% were seen once. This entry comes from a study of cytomegalovirus exposure and HLA in healthy donors. Regarding the study as a whole: Common viral pathogens seemed, in a later analysis, to connect with several of the most significant clusters. Within an earlier analysis, most TCR beta V segments proved productive either about 90% or about 30% of the time. Apart from CMV serostatus, no immune exposure information was available.

The V gene lost 5 bases and the J gene lost 2 bases, with 19 bases spanning the gap. This CDR3 spans 16 amino acids. CDR1 and CDR2 (germline): MDHEN, SYDVKM. V is TRBV28 and J is TRBJ2-7, with D perhaps TRBD1 (5 bases). This receptor was obtained from a man aged 45-60 years in good health and CMV-seronegative. Sequencing used PBMCs. CDR3 coding DNA: TGTGCCAGCAGTGCGTCCCCCGCAGGGTCCCCCTACGAGCAGTACTTC. It specifies CASSASPAGSPYEQYF.